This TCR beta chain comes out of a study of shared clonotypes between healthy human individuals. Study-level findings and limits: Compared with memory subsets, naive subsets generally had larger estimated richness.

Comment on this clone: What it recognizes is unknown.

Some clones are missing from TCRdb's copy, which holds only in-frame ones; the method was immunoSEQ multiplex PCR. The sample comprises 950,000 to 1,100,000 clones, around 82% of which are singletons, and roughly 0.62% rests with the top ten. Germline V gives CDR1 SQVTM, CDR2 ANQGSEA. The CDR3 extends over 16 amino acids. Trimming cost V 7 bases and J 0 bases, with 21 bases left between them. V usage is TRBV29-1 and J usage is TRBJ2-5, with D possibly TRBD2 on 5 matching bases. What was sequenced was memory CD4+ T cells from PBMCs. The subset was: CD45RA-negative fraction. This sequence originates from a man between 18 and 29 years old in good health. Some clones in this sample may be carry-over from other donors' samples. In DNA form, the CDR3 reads TGCAGCGCACCGGGGAGCTCGACTCCTTACCAAGAGACCCAGTACTTC. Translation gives CSAPGSSTPYQETQYF.